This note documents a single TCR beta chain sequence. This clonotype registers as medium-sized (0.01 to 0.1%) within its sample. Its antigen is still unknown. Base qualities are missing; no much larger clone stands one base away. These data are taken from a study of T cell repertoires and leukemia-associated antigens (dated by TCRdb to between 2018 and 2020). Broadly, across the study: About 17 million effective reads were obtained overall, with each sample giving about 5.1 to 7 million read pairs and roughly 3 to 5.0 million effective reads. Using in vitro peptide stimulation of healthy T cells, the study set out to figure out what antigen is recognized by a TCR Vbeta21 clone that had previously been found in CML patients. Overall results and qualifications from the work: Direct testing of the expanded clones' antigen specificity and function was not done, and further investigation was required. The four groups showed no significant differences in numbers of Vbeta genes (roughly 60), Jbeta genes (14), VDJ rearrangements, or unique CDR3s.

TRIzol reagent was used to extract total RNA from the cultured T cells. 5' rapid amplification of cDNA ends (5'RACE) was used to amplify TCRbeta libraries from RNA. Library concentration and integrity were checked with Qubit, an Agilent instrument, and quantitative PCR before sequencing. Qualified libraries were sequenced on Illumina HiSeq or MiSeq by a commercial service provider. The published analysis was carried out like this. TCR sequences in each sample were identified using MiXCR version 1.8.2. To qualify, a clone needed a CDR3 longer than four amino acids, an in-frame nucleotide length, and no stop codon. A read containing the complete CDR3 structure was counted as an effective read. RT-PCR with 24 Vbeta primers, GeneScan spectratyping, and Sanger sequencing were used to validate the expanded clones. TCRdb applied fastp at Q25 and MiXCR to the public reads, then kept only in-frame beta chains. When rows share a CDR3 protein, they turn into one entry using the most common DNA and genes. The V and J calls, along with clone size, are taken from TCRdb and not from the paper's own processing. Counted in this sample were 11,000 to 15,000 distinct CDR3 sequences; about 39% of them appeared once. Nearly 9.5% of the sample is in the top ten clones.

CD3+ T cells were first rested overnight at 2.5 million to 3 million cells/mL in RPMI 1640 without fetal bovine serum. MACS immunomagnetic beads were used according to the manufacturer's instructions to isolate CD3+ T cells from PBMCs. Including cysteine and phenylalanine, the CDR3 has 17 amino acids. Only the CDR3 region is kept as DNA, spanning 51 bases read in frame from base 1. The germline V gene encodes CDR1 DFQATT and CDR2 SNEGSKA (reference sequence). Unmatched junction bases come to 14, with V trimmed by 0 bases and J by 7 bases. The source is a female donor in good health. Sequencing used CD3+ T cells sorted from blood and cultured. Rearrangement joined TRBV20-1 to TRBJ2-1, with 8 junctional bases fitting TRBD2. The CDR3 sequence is CSARDLTSGRVWNEQFF. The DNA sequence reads TGCAGTGCTAGAGATCTGACCAGCGGGAGAGTATGGAATGAGCAGTTCTTC.